This TCR beta chain was retrieved from a study of beta chain features in type 1 diabetes. The study's findings and limits: Naive, central memory and Treg TCRB repertoires seemed to resemble each other more closely in patients than they did in healthy donors. Whether HLA type influences TCRB rearrangement remained unresolved here.

The CDR3 length is 15 residues. From germline, CDR1 is SGHTA and CDR2 FQGNSA. Trimming took 5 bases from V and 8 from J; bases not matched to a gene: 12. As for this clone: The antigen remains undetermined.

Reverse transcription of all isolated RNA meant that expressed TCRB transcripts were sequenced. Only in-frame clones appear in the TCRdb table, and some are missing; sequencing was by immunoSEQ multiplex PCR. Of about half a million clones listed, about 32% are singletons. Sequenced: naive CD4+ T cells from blood. The genes are TRBV7-2 and TRBJ1-2, with 9 nucleotides matching TRBD1. The receptor comes from a man between 18 and 29 years old in good health. CDR3 sequence (DNA): TGTGCCAGCAGCCCCCGGGACAGGGTAACTCGGGGCTACACCTTC. Translation gives CASSPRDRVTRGYTF.